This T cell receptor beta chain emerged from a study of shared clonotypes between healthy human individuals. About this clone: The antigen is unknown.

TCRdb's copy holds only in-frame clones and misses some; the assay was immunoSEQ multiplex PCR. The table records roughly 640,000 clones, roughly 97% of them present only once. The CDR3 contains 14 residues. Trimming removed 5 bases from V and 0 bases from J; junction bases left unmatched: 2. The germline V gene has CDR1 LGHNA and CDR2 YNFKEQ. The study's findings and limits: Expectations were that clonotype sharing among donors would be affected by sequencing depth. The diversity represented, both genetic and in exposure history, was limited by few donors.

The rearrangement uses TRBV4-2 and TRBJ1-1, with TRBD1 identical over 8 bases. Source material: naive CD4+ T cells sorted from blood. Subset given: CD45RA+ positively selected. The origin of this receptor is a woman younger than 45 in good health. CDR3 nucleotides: TGTGCCAGCAGCGTGGACAGGGTGAACACTGAAGCTTTCTTT. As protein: CASSVDRVNTEAFF.